The present T cell receptor beta chain was sequenced within a study of PD-1 blockade in mismatch repair-deficient tumors. Study-level information: All were previously treated, progressing patients with some twelve mismatch repair-deficient cancer types.

Mismatch repair deficiency was confirmed in all patients, by PCR or immunohistochemistry. TCRs were sequenced from a few patients responding to pembrolizumab. Some clones are missing from TCRdb's copy, which holds only in-frame ones; the method was immunoSEQ multiplex PCR. The table has some 130,000 clones, approximately 91% seen once; the top ten hold about an eighth. The TCR comes from an adult with mismatch repair-deficient cancer. Material: peripheral blood, obtained approximately 72 weeks after starting pembrolizumab.

CDR3 residues: CATRGSKFYEQYF. CDR3 DNA sequence: TGTGCCACCCGGGGGTCTAAATTTTACGAGCAGTACTTC. The chain is built from TRBV28 and TRBJ2-7, with a weak D call TRBD2 (6 bases). The CDR3 contains 13 residues. The V and J ends lost 10 bases and 4 bases respectively, with 17 bases between them. Germline V CDR1 and CDR2: MDHEN, SYDVKM. Drawing the rest from reference TRBV28 and TRBJ2-7, the complete variable domain is DVKVTQSSRYLVKRTGEKVFLECVQDMDHENMFWYRQDPGLGLRLIYFSYDVKMKEKGDIPEGYSVSREKKERFSLILESASTNQTSMYLCATRGSKFYEQYFGPGTRLTVT.